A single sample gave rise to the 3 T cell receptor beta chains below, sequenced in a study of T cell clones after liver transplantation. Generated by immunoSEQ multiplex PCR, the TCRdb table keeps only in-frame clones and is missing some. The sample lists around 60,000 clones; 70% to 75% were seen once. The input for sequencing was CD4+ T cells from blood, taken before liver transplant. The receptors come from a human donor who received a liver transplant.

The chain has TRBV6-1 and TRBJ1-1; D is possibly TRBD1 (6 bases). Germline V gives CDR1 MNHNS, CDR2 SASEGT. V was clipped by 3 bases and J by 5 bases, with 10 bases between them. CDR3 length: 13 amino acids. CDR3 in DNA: TGTGCCAGCAGTGAGAAGGGGGGGACTGAAGCTTTCTTT. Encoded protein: CASSEKGGTEAFF.

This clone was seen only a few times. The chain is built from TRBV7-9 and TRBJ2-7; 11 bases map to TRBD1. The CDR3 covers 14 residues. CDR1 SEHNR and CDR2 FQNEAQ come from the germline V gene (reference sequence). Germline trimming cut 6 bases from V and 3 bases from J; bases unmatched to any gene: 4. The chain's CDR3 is CASRSGTGGYEQYF. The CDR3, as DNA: TGTGCCAGCAGGTCCGGGACAGGGGGCTACGAGCAGTACTTC. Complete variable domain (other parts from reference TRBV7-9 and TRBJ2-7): DTGVSQNPRHKITKRGQNVTFRCDPISEHNRLYWYRQTLGQGPEFLTYFQNEAQLEKSRLLSDRFSAERPKGSFSTLEIQRTEQGDSAMYLCASRSGTGGYEQYFGPGTRLTVT.

CDR3 amino acids: CASNSGQNTEAFF. Here the CDR3 DNA reads TGCGCCAGTAACAGTGGCCAGAACACTGAAGCTTTCTTT. The rearrangement links TRBV5-1 to TRBJ1-1; D is ambiguous. The CDR3 has 13 residues. V was clipped by 8 bases and J by 1 base, with 12 bases between them. Germline CDR1 reads SGHRS; CDR2 reads YFSETQ.